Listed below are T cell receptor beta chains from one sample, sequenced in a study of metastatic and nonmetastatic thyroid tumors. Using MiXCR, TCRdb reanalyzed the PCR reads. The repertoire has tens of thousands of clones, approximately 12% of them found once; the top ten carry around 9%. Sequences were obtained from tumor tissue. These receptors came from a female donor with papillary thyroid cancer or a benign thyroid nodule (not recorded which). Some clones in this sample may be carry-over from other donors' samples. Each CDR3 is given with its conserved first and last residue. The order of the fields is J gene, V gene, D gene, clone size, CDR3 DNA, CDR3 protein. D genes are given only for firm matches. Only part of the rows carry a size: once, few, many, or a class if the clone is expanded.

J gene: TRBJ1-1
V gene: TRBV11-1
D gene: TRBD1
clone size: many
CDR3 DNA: TGTGCCAGCAGCTCAGTTACGACAGGGTCGTGGGCTGAAGCTTTCTTT
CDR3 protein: CASSSVTTGSWAEAFF

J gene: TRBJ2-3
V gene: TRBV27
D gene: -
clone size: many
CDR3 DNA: TGTGCCAGCAAACTAGACGGGGTCACAGATACGCAGTATTTT
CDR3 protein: CASKLDGVTDTQYF

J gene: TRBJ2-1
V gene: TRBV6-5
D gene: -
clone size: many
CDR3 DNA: TGTGCCAGCAGTTACTCCCCCTATGAGCAGTTCTTC
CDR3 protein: CASSYSPYEQFF

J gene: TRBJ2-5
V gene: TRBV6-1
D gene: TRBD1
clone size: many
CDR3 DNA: TGTGCCAGCAGGCTTCCCGGGACAGGGAAAGAGACCCAGTACTTC
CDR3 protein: CASRLPGTGKETQYF

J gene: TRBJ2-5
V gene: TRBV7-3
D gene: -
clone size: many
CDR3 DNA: TGTGCCAGCAGCTTAAGGGGCCAGAAAGAGACCCAGTACTTC
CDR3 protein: CASSLRGQKETQYF

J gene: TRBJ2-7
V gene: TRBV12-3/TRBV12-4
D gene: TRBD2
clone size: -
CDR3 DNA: TGTGCCAGCATTTCGTTTAGCGGGGGCTACGAGCAGTACTTC
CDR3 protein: CASISFSGGYEQYF

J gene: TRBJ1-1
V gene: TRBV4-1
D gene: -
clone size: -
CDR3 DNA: TGCGCCAGCAGCCAAGTTTTCGAGGAAGCTTTCTTT
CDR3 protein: CASSQVFEEAFF

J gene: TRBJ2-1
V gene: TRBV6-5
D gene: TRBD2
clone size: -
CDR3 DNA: TGTGCCAGCAGTCTTACTAGCGGGTCCCCCTTCTACAATGAGCAGTTCTTC
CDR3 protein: CASSLTSGSPFYNEQFF

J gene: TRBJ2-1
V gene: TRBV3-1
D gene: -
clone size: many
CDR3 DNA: TGTGCCAGCAGCCACATCCGTCAGAGAAATGAGCAGTTCTTC
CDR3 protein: CASSHIRQRNEQFF

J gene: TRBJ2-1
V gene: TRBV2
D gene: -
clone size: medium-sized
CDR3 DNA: TGTGCCAGCAAAATCCCGGAAGGCTCCTACAATGAGCAGTTCTTC
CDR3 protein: CASKIPEGSYNEQFF

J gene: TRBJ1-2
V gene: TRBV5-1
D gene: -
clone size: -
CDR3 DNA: TGCGCCAGCAGCTTGGGGGCAGCCCTTGAGTCCGCTGGCTACACCTTC
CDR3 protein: CASSLGAALESAGYTF

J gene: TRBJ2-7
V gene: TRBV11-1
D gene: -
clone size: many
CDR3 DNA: TGTGCCAGCTTCTCGATCCCTCATCCCTCTCCGAAGGGAGAGCAGTACTTC
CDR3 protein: CASFSIPHPSPKGEQYF

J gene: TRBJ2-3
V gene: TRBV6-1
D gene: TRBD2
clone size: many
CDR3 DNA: TGTGCCAGCAGTCCCGGGACTAGCGCAGATACGCAGTATTTT
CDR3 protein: CASSPGTSADTQYF

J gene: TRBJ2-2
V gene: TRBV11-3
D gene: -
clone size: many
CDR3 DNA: TGTGCCAGCAGCTACGGGTTAGCGAACACCGGGGAGCTGTTTTTT
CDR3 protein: CASSYGLANTGELFF

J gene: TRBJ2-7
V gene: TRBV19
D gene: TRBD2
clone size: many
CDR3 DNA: TGTGCCAGTAGTAAGACTAGCGGGACCTACGAGCAGTACTTC
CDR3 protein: CASSKTSGTYEQYF

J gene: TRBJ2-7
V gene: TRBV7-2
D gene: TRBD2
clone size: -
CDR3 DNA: TGTGCCAGCAGCTTAGCGCGGGGGACTAGCGGGACAAGTTACGAGCAGTACTTC
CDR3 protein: CASSLARGTSGTSYEQYF

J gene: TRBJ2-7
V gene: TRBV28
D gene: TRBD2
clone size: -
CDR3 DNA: TGTGCCAGCGGGACTAGCGGGATCTACGAGCAGTACTTC
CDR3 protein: CASGTSGIYEQYF

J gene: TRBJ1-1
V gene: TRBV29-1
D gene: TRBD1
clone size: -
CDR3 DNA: TGCAGAGTTGAAGGGGGGCTAGACAGGGCGAACACTGGAGCTTTCTTT
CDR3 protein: CRVEGGLDRANTGAFF

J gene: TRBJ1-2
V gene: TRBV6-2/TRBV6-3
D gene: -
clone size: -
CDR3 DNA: TGTGCCAGCAGTTACTCCGGGGGAGAAGGGAATGGCTACACCTTC
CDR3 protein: CASSYSGGEGNGYTF

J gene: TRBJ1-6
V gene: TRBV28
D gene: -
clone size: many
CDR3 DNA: TGTGCCATCGGCCGGGACCTTAATTCACCCCTCCACTTT
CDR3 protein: CAIGRDLNSPLHF

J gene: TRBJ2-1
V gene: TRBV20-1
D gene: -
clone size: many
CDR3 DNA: TGCAGTGCTCCTATCCAATTAGATGAGCAGTTCTTC
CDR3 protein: CSAPIQLDEQFF

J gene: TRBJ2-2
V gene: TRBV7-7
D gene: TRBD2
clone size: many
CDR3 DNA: TGTGCTAGCAGCTATACTAGCGGGCCAACCTCAGGGGAGCTGTTTTTT
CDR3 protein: CASSYTSGPTSGELFF

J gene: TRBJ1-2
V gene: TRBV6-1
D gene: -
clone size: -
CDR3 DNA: TGTGCCAGCAAAGGTACAGTGAACTATGGCTACACCTTC
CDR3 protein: CASKGTVNYGYTF

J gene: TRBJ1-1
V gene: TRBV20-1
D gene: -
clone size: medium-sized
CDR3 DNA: TGCAGTGCTGGAAACCCAAGCTCTGAAGCTTTCTTT
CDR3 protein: CSAGNPSSEAFF

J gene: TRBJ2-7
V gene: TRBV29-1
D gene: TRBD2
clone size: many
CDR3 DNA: TGCAGCGTCTTTCTAGCGGGAGGGATCACTTACGAGCAGTACTTC
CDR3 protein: CSVFLAGGITYEQYF

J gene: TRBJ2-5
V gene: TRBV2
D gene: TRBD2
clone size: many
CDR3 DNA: TGTGCCAGCAGGCACGGACTAGCGGGAGGGAGGGAGACCCAGTACTTC
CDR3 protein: CASRHGLAGGRETQYF

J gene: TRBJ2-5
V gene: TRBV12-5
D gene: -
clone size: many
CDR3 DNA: TGTGCTAGTGGTTCCCCCCTCCAGCCCGGCAAAGAGACCCAGTACTTC
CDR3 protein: CASGSPLQPGKETQYF

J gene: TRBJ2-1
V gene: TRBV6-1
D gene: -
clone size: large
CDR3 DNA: TGTGCCAGCAGTGATAGGGCAGAGCCCAATGAGCAGTTCTTC
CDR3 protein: CASSDRAEPNEQFF

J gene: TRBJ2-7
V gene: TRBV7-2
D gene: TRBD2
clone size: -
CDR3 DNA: TGTGCCAGCAGCTTAGTACATAGCGGGAGATACGAGCAGTACTTC
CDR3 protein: CASSLVHSGRYEQYF

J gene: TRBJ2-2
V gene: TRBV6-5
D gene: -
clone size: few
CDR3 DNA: TGTGCCAGCAGTTACTCGATTATCGGGAACAACCGGGAGCTGTTTTTT
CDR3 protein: CASSYSIIGNNRELFF

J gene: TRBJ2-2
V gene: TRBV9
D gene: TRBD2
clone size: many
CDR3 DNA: TGTGCCAGCAGCGTAGTAGCGGGACCCACCGGGGAGCTGTTTTTT
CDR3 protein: CASSVVAGPTGELFF

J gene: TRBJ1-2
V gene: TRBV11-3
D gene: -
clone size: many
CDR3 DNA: TGTGCCAGCAGCTCTCAGGGCCACTATGGCTACACCTTC
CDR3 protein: CASSSQGHYGYTF

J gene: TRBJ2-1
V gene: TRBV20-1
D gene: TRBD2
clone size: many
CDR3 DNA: TGCAGTGCTAGAAGTCTGCCAAGGAGACTAGCGGGAGTAAGGATTGAGCAGTTCTTC
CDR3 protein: CSARSLPRRLAGVRIEQFF

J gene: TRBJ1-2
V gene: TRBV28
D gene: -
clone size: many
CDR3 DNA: TGTGCCATCAGATCTGTCTCAAACTATGGCTACACCTTC
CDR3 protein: CAIRSVSNYGYTF

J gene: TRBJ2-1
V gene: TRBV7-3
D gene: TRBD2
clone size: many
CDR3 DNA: TGTGCCAGCAGCTTGGGACTAGCGGCTGAGCAGTTCTTC
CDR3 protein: CASSLGLAAEQFF

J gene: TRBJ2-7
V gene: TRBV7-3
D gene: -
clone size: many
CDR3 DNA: TGTGCCAGCAGCACCGGACTGCGTAGCGAGCAGTACTTC
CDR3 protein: CASSTGLRSEQYF

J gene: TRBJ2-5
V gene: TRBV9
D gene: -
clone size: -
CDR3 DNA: TGTGCCAGCAGCGAGGGGAACGAAGAGACCAAGTACTTC
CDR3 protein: CASSEGNEETKYF

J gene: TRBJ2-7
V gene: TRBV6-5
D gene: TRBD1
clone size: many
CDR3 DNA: TGTGCCAGCAGTTACTCGGGCTACAGGGGTTCCTACGAGCAGTACTTC
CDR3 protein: CASSYSGYRGSYEQYF

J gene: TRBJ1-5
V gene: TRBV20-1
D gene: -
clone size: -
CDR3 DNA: TGCAGTGCCAACGACGGGAGGGGTCTGAATCAGACCCAGCATTTT
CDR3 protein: CSANDGRGLNQTQHF

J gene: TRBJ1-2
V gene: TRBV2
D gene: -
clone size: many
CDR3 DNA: TGTGCCAGCAGTGAAGCAGGCTTCTATGGCTACACCTTC
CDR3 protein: CASSEAGFYGYTF

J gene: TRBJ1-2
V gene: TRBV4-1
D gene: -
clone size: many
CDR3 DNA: TGCGCCAGCAGCCAAGATATTGAGGAGCAGGGCTACACCTTC
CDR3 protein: CASSQDIEEQGYTF

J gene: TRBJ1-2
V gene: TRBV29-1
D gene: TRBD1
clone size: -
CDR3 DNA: TGCAGCGTTGAGGACCCGGGACAGGGGACTTATGGCTACACCTTC
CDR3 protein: CSVEDPGQGTYGYTF

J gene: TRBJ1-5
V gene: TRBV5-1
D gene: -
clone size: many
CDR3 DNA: TGCGCCAGCAGCTTGGAAGGCCATCAGCCCCAGCATTTT
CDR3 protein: CASSLEGHQPQHF

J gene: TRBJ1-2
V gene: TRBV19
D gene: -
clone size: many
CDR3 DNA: TGTGCCAGTAGTATAGATGGGGAGTGGATCTATGGCTACACCTTC
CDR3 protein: CASSIDGEWIYGYTF

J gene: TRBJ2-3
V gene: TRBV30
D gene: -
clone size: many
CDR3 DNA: TGTGCCTGGAGCGTAGGGGGGGTCACAGATACGCAGTATTTT
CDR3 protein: CAWSVGGVTDTQYF

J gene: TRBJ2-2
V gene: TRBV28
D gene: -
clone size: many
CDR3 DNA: TGTGCCAGCAGTTCCGCGGCCGGGGCGGCCGGGGAGCTGTTTTTT
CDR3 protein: CASSSAAGAAGELFF

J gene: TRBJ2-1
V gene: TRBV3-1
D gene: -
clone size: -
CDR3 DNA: TGTGCCAGCAGCCCCAAAGGCGGGGTCGCGCAGTTCTTC
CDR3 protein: CASSPKGGVAQFF

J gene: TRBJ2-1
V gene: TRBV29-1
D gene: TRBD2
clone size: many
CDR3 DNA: TGCAGCGTTGGCAGTAGGCGGGAGCCCCTCTACAATGAGCAGTTCTTC
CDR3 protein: CSVGSRREPLYNEQFF

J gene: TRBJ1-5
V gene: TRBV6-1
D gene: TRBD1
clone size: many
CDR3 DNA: TGTGCCAGCAGTGTCGACAGGGGGCGGAATCAGCCCCAGCATTTT
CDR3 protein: CASSVDRGRNQPQHF

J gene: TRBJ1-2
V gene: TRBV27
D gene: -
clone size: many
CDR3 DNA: TGTGCCAGCGGGTACATAGGAGGCTACACCTTC
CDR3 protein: CASGYIGGYTF

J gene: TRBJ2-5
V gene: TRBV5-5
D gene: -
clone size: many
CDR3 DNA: TGTGCCAGCAGCCCCTACGGGGCGCCTCAAGAGACCCAGTACTTC
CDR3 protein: CASSPYGAPQETQYF

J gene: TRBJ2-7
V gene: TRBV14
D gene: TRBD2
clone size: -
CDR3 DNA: TGTACCAGCAGCCGTAGCGGGAGGGGGACCTACGAGCAGTACTTC
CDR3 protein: CTSSRSGRGTYEQYF

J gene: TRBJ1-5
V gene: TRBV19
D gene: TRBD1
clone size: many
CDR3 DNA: TGTGCCAGTAGTGCAACCCCCGGGACAGGGGGTCAGCCCCAGCATTTT
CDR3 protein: CASSATPGTGGQPQHF

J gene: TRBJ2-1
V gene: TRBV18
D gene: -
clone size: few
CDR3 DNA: TGTGCCAGCTCACCGATCTTTCCAAGCCTAGCCCAGAGAGATGAGCAGTTCTTC
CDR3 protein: CASSPIFPSLAQRDEQFF